The 21 T cell receptor beta chains reported below all come from one sample, sequenced in a study of shared clonotypes between healthy human individuals. Naive CD8 cells comprised CD45RO-negative, CCR7-positively selected cells, excluding terminally differentiated effector memory CD45RA+ cells. Method: immunoSEQ multiplex PCR; TCRdb's copy keeps in-frame clones and lacks some. The sample lists roughly 2,000,000 clones; about 95% were seen once. The sample taken for sequencing was naive CD8+ T cells sorted from blood. All receptors come from a man younger than 30 in good health.

This sequence joins TRBV5-1 and TRBJ2-2; 8 bases fit TRBD1. Germline CDR1 and CDR2: SGHRS and YFSETQ. There are 17 residues in the CDR3. V dropped 5 bases and J dropped 2; count of bases not matched to a gene: 11. Here the CDR3 DNA reads TGCGCCAGCAGGACCTTTGCCGGGACAGGTAACACCGGGGAGCTGTTTTTT. Protein product: CASRTFAGTGNTGELFF.

V usage is TRBV6-5 and J usage is TRBJ1-2; 7 nucleotides match TRBD1. The V gene's germline CDR1 is MNHEY and CDR2 SVGAGI. After removal of 0 bases from V and 4 bases from J, the junction contained 5 bases not matched to a gene. The CDR3 covers 15 residues. In DNA, the CDR3 is TGTGCCAGCAGTTACTCTACAGGGGACGGCTATGGCTACACCTTC. Its translation: CASSYSTGDGYGYTF.

The chain links TRBV7-8 to TRBJ2-3; 9 bases line up with TRBD2. Germline assignment: CDR1 SGHVS and CDR2 FQNEAQ. After removal of 2 bases from V and 5 bases from J, the junction contained 11 bases not matched to a gene. This CDR3 is built from 17 residues. The chain's CDR3 is CASSLWMAGGPGDTQYF. The DNA for the CDR3 is TGTGCCAGCAGCTTATGGATGGCGGGAGGGCCGGGAGATACGCAGTATTTT. Drawing the rest from reference TRBV7-8 and TRBJ2-3, the complete variable domain is GAGVSQSPRYKVAKRGQDVALRCDPISGHVSLFWYQQALGQGPEFLTYFQNEAQLDKSGLPSDRFFAERPEGSVSTLKIQRTQQEDSAVYLCASSLWMAGGPGDTQYFGPGTRLTVL.

This chain connects TRBV28 to TRBJ2-2; D gene ambiguous. Deletions cut 3 bases from V and 6 bases from J, with 11 bases between. Germline V lookup: CDR1 MDHEN, CDR2 SYDVKM. This CDR3 region has 14 residues. This CDR3 reads CASSFSLTPGELFF. CDR3 bases: TGTGCCAGCAGTTTCTCGCTCACCCCCGGGGAGCTGTTTTTT.

V and J are TRBV2 and TRBJ2-5; D remains unclear. This CDR3 is 10 amino acids long. CDR1 and CDR2 (germline): SNHLY, FYNNEI. The V end was cut by 6 bases, the J end by 4 bases, with 3 bases between. CDR3 sequence reads: CASRRETQYF. CDR3 nucleotide sequence: TGTGCCAGCAGAAGAGAGACCCAGTACTTC.

This clone has just one count. CDR3 residues: CASSLPRLRSTGEYQETQYF. CDR3 nucleotide sequence: TGTGCCAGCAGTCTCCCTCGGTTAAGGTCGACAGGAGAATACCAAGAGACCCAGTACTTC. The chain recombines TRBV28 with TRBJ2-5; D perhaps matches TRBD1 (6 bases). Trimming shortened V by 5 bases and J by 0 bases, and 28 bases separated the two germline ends. The CDR3 is made up of 20 amino acids. Germline CDR1 MDHEN, CDR2 SYDVKM. The full variable domain, rest sourced from reference TRBV28 and TRBJ2-5, is DVKVTQSSRYLVKRTGEKVFLECVQDMDHENMFWYRQDPGLGLRLIYFSYDVKMKEKGDIPEGYSVSREKKERFSLILESASTNQTSMYLCASSLPRLRSTGEYQETQYFGPGTRLLVL.

The chain links TRBV29-1 to TRBJ2-2; 10 bases are shared with TRBD2. The CDR3 consists of 14 residues. Trimming removed 5 bases from V and 6 bases from J; junction bases left unmatched: 6. Germline V gives CDR1 SQVTM, CDR2 ANQGSEA. The CDR3 nucleotides read TGCAGCGTTCCGGGACTAGCGACGTCCGGGGAGCTGTTTTTT. It yields the protein CSVPGLATSGELFF.

CDR3 sequence (DNA): TGTGCCAGCAGCGGACAGGAAACCAACTATGGCTACACCTTC. Protein: CASSGQETNYGYTF. This rearrangement joins TRBV6-5 to TRBJ1-2; the match to TRBD1 covers 7 bases. V was pared by 6 bases and J by 2 bases, with 6 bases of the junction left unmatched. This CDR3 has 14 residues. In germline, CDR1 is MNHEY, CDR2 SVGAGI.

This chain joins TRBV30 and TRBJ2-1; D may be TRBD1 (5 bases). Germline lookup yields CDR1 GTSNPN and CDR2 SVGIG (reference sequence). The CDR3 runs 11 residues. V gave up 2 bases and J gave up 8 bases, with 7 bases separating them. The CDR3 nucleotides read TGTGCCTGGAGTCAGGGCCATGAGCAGTTCTTC. Protein sequence: CAWSQGHEQFF.

The chain has TRBV6-1 and TRBJ1-2, with D maybe TRBD1 (6 bases). V lost 0 bases to trimming and J lost 7 bases, with 18 bases between them. In germline, CDR1 is MNHNS, CDR2 SASEGT. The CDR3 consists of 16 residues. CDR3 nucleotide sequence: TGTGCCAGCAGTGAAGCCGGGTGGGGGGCAGAACGTGGCTACACCTTC. Protein sequence: CASSEAGWGAERGYTF.

The chain carries TRBV9 and TRBJ2-5, with D perhaps matching TRBD2 (6 bases). From germline, CDR1 is SGDLS and CDR2 YYNGEE. There are 12 residues in the CDR3. V lost 3 bases and J 7 bases, leaving 10 bases between the germline ends. The CDR3 bases are TGTGCCAGCAGCGCCCTGGGAGGGACCCAGTACTTC. Its protein product is CASSALGGTQYF.

V gene TRBV7-3 combines with J gene TRBJ2-1, with 8 positions matching TRBD2. There are 15 residues in the CDR3. Unmatched junction bases numbered 7, after V lost 5 bases and J lost 4 bases. Germline V gene data show CDR1 as SGHTA and CDR2 as FQGTGA. The CDR3 loop reads CASSPSSGMYNEQFF. The CDR3 region has the DNA TGTGCCAGCAGCCCCAGTAGCGGGATGTACAATGAGCAGTTCTTC.

The V call is TRBV7-2, the J call TRBJ1-1; D ambiguous. With 5 bases removed from V and 6 bases from J, the gap between germline ends came to 13 bases. Germline V gives CDR1 SGHTA, CDR2 FQGNSA. The CDR3 consists of 13 residues. The CDR3 sequence: CASSQGPSPEAFF. DNA for the CDR3: TGTGCCAGCAGCCAAGGCCCGTCACCTGAAGCTTTCTTT.

Of note for this clone: Other DNA sequences of this sample code for an identical CDR3. CDR3 amino acids: CASSLGTASTDTQYF. The DNA for the CDR3 is TGTGCCAGCAGCTTAGGAACGGCTAGCACAGATACGCAGTATTTT. The gene calls are TRBV7-8 and TRBJ2-3, with D hard to call. V was cut by 1 base and J by 0 bases, with 8 bases left in between. Germline CDR1 SGHVS, CDR2 FQNEAQ. This CDR3 comprises 15 residues.

The chain joins TRBV30 to TRBJ1-1, with unresolved D. The germline CDR1 and CDR2 sequences are GTSNPN and SVGIG (reference sequence). V shed 0 bases and J shed 1 base, with 9 bases lying between them. The CDR3 consists of 14 residues. The CDR3 DNA sequence: TGTGCCTGGAGTGTATCCAGCAAGAACACTGAAGCTTTCTTT. This gives the protein CAWSVSSKNTEAFF.

The chain combines TRBV6-5 with TRBJ1-1, with D unclear. The V end was cut by 6 bases, the J end by 1 base, with 9 bases between. Germline assignment: CDR1 MNHEY and CDR2 SVGAGI. The CDR3 runs to 13 residues. The CDR3 sequence: CASRNTRNTEAFF. The CDR3 DNA follows: TGTGCCAGCAGGAATACAAGGAACACTGAAGCTTTCTTT.

J is TRBJ2-1 and V is TRBV7-9, with 7 positions matching TRBD2. V dropped 5 bases and J dropped 4; count of bases not matched to a gene: 14. Germline values: CDR1 SEHNR, CDR2 FQNEAQ (reference sequence). The CDR3 is 17 amino acids. CDR3 in DNA: TGTGCCAGCAGCCGACAGCTTTTGGGACTACTATACAATGAGCAGTTCTTC. Residues: CASSRQLLGLLYNEQFF.

The rearrangement links TRBV6-5 to TRBJ2-1; 9 bases align to TRBD2. Germline-derived CDR1 and CDR2 are MNHEY and SVGAGI. J lost 6 bases, V lost 7 bases, and 7 bases had no gene match. The CDR3 runs 14 residues. CDR3 residues: CASKFETSGNEQFF. The DNA of the CDR3 is TGTGCCAGCAAGTTTGAGACTAGCGGCAATGAGCAGTTCTTC.

The chain combines TRBV7-9 with TRBJ2-1, with D perhaps TRBD2 (6 bases). The V gene's germline CDR1 is SEHNR and CDR2 FQNEAQ (reference sequence). The CDR3 is 15 residues long. The V gene lost 1 base and the J gene lost 0 bases, with 7 bases spanning the gap. The CDR3 protein is CASSLVADSYNEQFF. The DNA for the CDR3 is TGTGCCAGCAGCTTAGTAGCGGACTCCTACAATGAGCAGTTCTTC.

For this clone: The same CDR3 also results from other DNA sequences found in this sample. The gene calls are TRBV6-5 and TRBJ1-1; possible D gene TRBD1, 6 bases. The CDR3 has 14 residues. The germline gives CDR1 MNHEY, CDR2 SVGAGI. Trimming took 2 bases from V and 5 from J, leaving 12 bases between them. CDR3: CASSYAERGTEAFF. CDR3 bases: TGTGCCAGCAGTTACGCGGAGAGGGGGACTGAAGCTTTCTTT.

The chain has TRBV2 and TRBJ1-1, with 9 bases that match TRBD1. This CDR3 contains 18 residues. J was trimmed by 6 bases and V by 2 bases; bases with no gene match: 16. Germline V gene sequence: CDR1 SNHLY, CDR2 FYNNEI. CDR3 DNA sequence: TGTGCCAGCAGTGAAATCGGGACAGGGTTGGGAACCAACCCTGAAGCTTTCTTT. Translating it yields CASSEIGTGLGTNPEAFF.